The 26 T cell receptor beta chains below come from one sample, sequenced in a study of T cell changes during pregnancy in multiple sclerosis. The protocol was immunoSEQ multiplex PCR, while the TCRdb copy is restricted to in-frame clones and leaves out a portion. Altogether 35,000 or so clones are present, 88% being singletons, with the ten largest covering 0.5% to 0.65%. The sequencing here drew on CD4+ T cells from peripheral blood mononuclear cells, taken in the first trimester of pregnancy. Receptors originate from a female donor with multiple sclerosis, enrolled in a pregnancy study.

The chain couples TRBV27 to TRBJ1-1; possibly TRBD1 for D (6 bases). The CDR3 extends over 15 amino acids. Germline V gives CDR1 MNHEY, CDR2 SMNVEV (reference sequence). The V end lost 2 bases, the J end lost 3 bases, and 13 bases lay between the germline ends. CDR3 residues: CASSLRNRAYTEAFF. The CDR3 DNA reads TGTGCCAGCAGTTTACGAAACAGGGCGTACACTGAAGCTTTCTTT.

This clone was found a few times. This chain uses TRBV15 with TRBJ2-7, with D possibly TRBD2 on 5 matching bases. The CDR3 runs to 14 residues. Germline assignment: CDR1 LNHNV and CDR2 YYDKDF (reference sequence). Trimming cost V 0 bases and J 3 bases, with 9 bases left between them. CDR3 nucleotides: TGTGCCACCAGCAGAGATTTAGAGGGCTACGAGCAGTACTTC. Translated, it gives CATSRDLEGYEQYF.

The genes are TRBV28 and TRBJ1-4; TRBD1 agrees at 7 bases. Trimming removed 2 bases from V and 7 bases from J; junction bases left unmatched: 4. The germline gives CDR1 MDHEN, CDR2 SYDVKM. The CDR3 totals 14 residues. CDR3 amino acids: CASSLGGGGEKLFF. The CDR3 nucleotides are TGTGCCAGCAGTTTAGGAGGGGGCGGTGAAAAACTGTTTTTT.

The chain employs TRBV7-9 and TRBJ1-2; D ambiguous. The V and J ends lost 1 base and 4 bases respectively, with 7 bases between them. CDR3 length: 13 amino acids. Germline V gene lookup returns CDR1 SEHNR and CDR2 FQNEAQ (reference sequence). This chain's CDR3 is CASSLEAVYGYTF. DNA for the CDR3: TGTGCCAGCAGCTTAGAGGCGGTCTATGGCTACACCTTC. Based on the CDR3 plus reference TRBV7-9 and TRBJ1-2, the full variable domain is DTGVSQNPRHKITKRGQNVTFRCDPISEHNRLYWYRQTLGQGPEFLTYFQNEAQLEKSRLLSDRFSAERPKGSFSTLEIQRTEQGDSAMYLCASSLEAVYGYTFGSGTRLTVV.

The chain links TRBV14 to TRBJ2-5; D is possibly TRBD2 (6 bases). The V end lost 4 bases, the J end lost 4 bases, and 16 bases lay between the germline ends. Germline V gene data show CDR1 as SGHDN and CDR2 as FVKESK. This CDR3 is built from 15 residues. The CDR3 nucleotides read TGTGCCAGCAGCCTACAAAAGGGAGGAATAGAGACCCAGTACTTC. Translation gives CASSLQKGGIETQYF.

V gene TRBV6-5 combines with J gene TRBJ2-5; TRBD1 is a possible D gene (6 bases). The germline V and J ends were trimmed by 10 bases and 1 base, with 13 bases remaining between them. Germline CDR1 reads MNHEY; CDR2 reads SVGAGI. The CDR3 consists of 13 residues. The CDR3 region has the DNA TGTGCCACCCAGACAGGTGCCCAAGAGACCCAGTACTTC. It is translated as CATQTGAQETQYF.

The rearrangement joins TRBV6-5 to TRBJ2-7; 7 bases map to TRBD1. V lost 6 bases to trimming and J lost 4 bases; unmatched junction nucleotides: 6. The CDR3 spans 13 residues. Germline lookup yields CDR1 MNHEY and CDR2 SVGAGI. The CDR3 DNA is TGTGCCAGCAGACGACAGGGTCCATACGAGCAGTACTTC. Residues: CASRRQGPYEQYF.

The rearrangement uses TRBV7-8 and TRBJ2-1, with TRBD1 matching over 9 bases. V shed 5 bases, J shed 10 bases, and the junction held 9 bases outside the gene matches. Germline V CDR1 and CDR2: SGHVS, FQNEAQ. This CDR3 has 14 residues. Here the CDR3 DNA reads TGTGCCAGCAGCGCAAAACAGGGGGCTGGGGAGCAGTTCTTC. This encodes CASSAKQGAGEQFF.

The chain links TRBV2 to TRBJ2-7; 12 bases agree with TRBD1. Trimming removed 7 bases from V and 0 bases from J; junction bases left unmatched: 7. The CDR3 totals 16 residues. Looked up from germline, CDR1 is SNHLY and CDR2 is FYNNEI. This CDR3 is CASIPGQGALSYEQYF. CDR3 bases: TGTGCCAGCATTCCGGGACAGGGGGCTCTCTCCTACGAGCAGTACTTC. The whole variable domain, remainder taken from reference TRBV2 and TRBJ2-7, is EPEVTQTPSHQVTQMGQEVILRCVPISNHLYFYWYRQILGQKVEFLVSFYNNEISEKSEIFDDQFSVERPDGSNFTLKIRSTKLEDSAMYFCASIPGQGALSYEQYFGPGTRLTVT.

The CDR3 sequence: CASRNRAVNTEAFF. CDR3 nucleotides: TGCGCCAGCAGGAACAGGGCGGTGAACACTGAAGCTTTCTTT. The V and J genes are TRBV4-1 and TRBJ1-1; D may be TRBD1 (6 bases). Trimming took 6 bases from V and 0 from J, leaving 11 bases between them. CDR3 length: 14 amino acids. Germline CDR1 is MGHRA and CDR2 is YSYEKL.

J is TRBJ1-2 and V is TRBV7-2; 9 nucleotides agree with TRBD1. The CDR3 extends over 15 amino acids. The trim removed 2 bases at V and 8 bases at J, leaving 9 bases unmatched. Germline V gene data show CDR1 as SGHTA and CDR2 as FQGNSA. The DNA of the CDR3 is TGTGCCAGCAGCTTACCGGGACAGGGTAATGGAGGCTACACCTTC. Residues: CASSLPGQGNGGYTF.

The sample holds one count of this clone. The gene calls are TRBV5-1 and TRBJ2-1, with 11 bases that match TRBD2. The CDR3 has 15 residues. Germline values: CDR1 SGHRS, CDR2 YFSETQ. The V segment lost 4 bases and the J segment 2 bases; nucleotides outside the gene matches: 2. The CDR3, as DNA: TGCGCCAGCAGCGCGGGACTAGCGGCCTACAATGAGCAGTTCTTC. Translating gives CASSAGLAAYNEQFF.

J is TRBJ2-4 and V is TRBV6-1; tentatively, D is TRBD1 (5 bases). Looked up from germline, CDR1 is MNHNS and CDR2 is SASEGT. Trimming cost V 6 bases and J 0 bases, with 12 bases left between them. The CDR3 is made up of 15 amino acids. The CDR3 DNA reads TGTGCCAGCAGCGGCAGGGAACTAGCCAAAAACATTCAGTACTTC. Residues: CASSGRELAKNIQYF.

The J gene is TRBJ2-7, the V gene TRBV28; 8 positions match TRBD2. V trimming: 6 bases; J trimming: 0 bases; junction bases outside the gene matches: 1. Germline V gives CDR1 MDHEN, CDR2 SYDVKM. The CDR3 is 13 amino acids. The CDR3 region has the DNA TGTGCCAGCAGAACTAGCGGCTCCTACGAGCAGTACTTC. Its protein product is CASRTSGSYEQYF. Supplemented by reference TRBV28 and TRBJ2-7, the full variable domain reads DVKVTQSSRYLVKRTGEKVFLECVQDMDHENMFWYRQDPGLGLRLIYFSYDVKMKEKGDIPEGYSVSREKKERFSLILESASTNQTSMYLCASRTSGSYEQYFGPGTRLTVT.

The V and J genes are TRBV28 and TRBJ1-1; D not resolved. CDR3 length equals 14 residues. CDR1 is MDHEN and CDR2 is SYDVKM in the germline V gene. V dropped 3 bases and J dropped 10 bases, with 18 bases sitting between them. The CDR3 nucleotides are TGTGCCAGCAGTTTGAATGGCATTGTAAGAGGAGCTTTCTTT. Translating gives CASSLNGIVRGAFF.

V is TRBV19 and J is TRBJ2-1, with D perhaps matching TRBD2 (5 bases). Trimming shortened V by 7 bases and J by 0 bases, and 10 bases separated the two germline ends. CDR1 is LNHDA, CDR2 SQIVND, per germline (reference sequence). This CDR3 has 14 residues. CDR3 sequence reads: CASKVAGSYNEQFF. The CDR3 nucleotides read TGTGCCAGTAAAGTGGCGGGCTCCTACAATGAGCAGTTCTTC.

The V gene is TRBV6-5, the J gene TRBJ1-1; 7 bases align to TRBD1. Germline V gives CDR1 MNHEY, CDR2 SVGAGI. This CDR3 region has 14 residues. V lost 6 bases and J lost 2; bases outside the gene matches: 6. The CDR3 sequence is CASRPGTANTEAFF. As DNA, the CDR3 is TGTGCCAGCAGACCCGGGACAGCAAACACTGAAGCTTTCTTT.

The rearrangement uses TRBV19 and TRBJ2-1; perhaps TRBD2 as D (7 bases). Germline V gene lookup returns CDR1 LNHDA and CDR2 SQIVND (reference sequence). This CDR3 has 13 amino acids. Trimming stripped 2 bases from V and 8 bases from J, with 10 bases between. The CDR3 spells CASSIQGRDEQFF. CDR3 bases: TGTGCCAGTAGTATACAGGGGAGGGATGAGCAGTTCTTC.

This chain connects TRBV2 to TRBJ1-2; the match to TRBD1 covers 11 bases. The CDR3 runs to 15 residues. V was pared by 2 bases and J by 6 bases, with 5 bases of the junction left unmatched. In germline, CDR1 is SNHLY, CDR2 FYNNEI. Written as DNA, the CDR3 is TGTGCCAGCAGTGAACTGGGACAGGGGGTGGATGGCTACACCTTC. Residues: CASSELGQGVDGYTF. Filled out from reference TRBV2 and TRBJ1-2, the complete variable domain reads EPEVTQTPSHQVTQMGQEVILRCVPISNHLYFYWYRQILGQKVEFLVSFYNNEISEKSEIFDDQFSVERPDGSNFTLKIRSTKLEDSAMYFCASSELGQGVDGYTFGSGTRLTVV.

This chain links TRBV19 with TRBJ2-3, with 9 bases lining up with TRBD1. CDR1 and CDR2 (germline): LNHDA, SQIVND (reference sequence). The CDR3 runs 15 residues. With V trimmed by 6 bases and J by 6 bases, 10 bases remained unmatched. The DNA of the CDR3 is TGTGCCAGTAGCCAAACAGGGGGCCCCACGGATACGCAGTATTTT. Its protein is CASSQTGGPTDTQYF.

The chain carries TRBV2 and TRBJ2-2, with D possibly being TRBD2 (6 bases). The CDR3 length is 13 residues. Per germline, CDR1 SNHLY and CDR2 FYNNEI. Trimming pared 6 bases from V and 5 bases from J, leaving 10 bases between. This chain's CDR3 is CASREGQTGELFF. The CDR3 DNA reads as TGTGCCAGCAGGGAGGGCCAGACCGGGGAGCTGTTTTTT.

This sequence joins TRBV4-1 and TRBJ1-4; 8 nucleotides line up with TRBD1. Germline CDR1 MGHRA, CDR2 YSYEKL. V trimming: 6 bases; J trimming: 3 bases; junction bases outside the gene matches: 12. The CDR3 has 17 residues. CDR3 sequence reads: CASSQLGTGTSNEKLFF. CDR3 nucleotides: TGCGCCAGCAGTCAGCTCGGGACAGGTACCTCTAATGAAAAACTGTTTTTT.

This sequence joins TRBV18 and TRBJ2-5; a weak D match, TRBD1 (5 bases). The CDR3 is made up of 17 amino acids. The V end lost 5 bases, the J end lost 1 base, and 20 bases lay between the germline ends. CDR1 KGHSH and CDR2 LQKENI come from the germline V gene. CDR3 nucleotide sequence: TGTGCCAGCTCATCAACATTGCCGGACACGATCCAAGAGACCCAGTACTTC. Translating it yields CASSSTLPDTIQETQYF.

V is TRBV6-1 and J is TRBJ1-2; D uncertain. Germline loops: CDR1 MNHNS, CDR2 SASEGT. Trimming shortened V by 6 bases and J by 8 bases, and 19 bases separated the two germline ends. This CDR3 is built from 14 residues. The CDR3 protein is CASRPREGSLGYTF. In nucleotides, the CDR3 is TGTGCCAGCAGACCAAGGGAGGGTTCGTTAGGCTACACCTTC.

This chain joins TRBV29-1 and TRBJ2-2, with 8 bases lining up with TRBD2. This CDR3 is 14 amino acids long. The germline V gene has CDR1 SQVTM and CDR2 ANQGSEA. V lost 6 bases, J lost 6 bases, and 9 bases stayed unmatched. CDR3 amino acids: CSVKREYNSGELFF. In DNA, the CDR3 is TGCAGCGTCAAGCGGGAGTATAATTCCGGGGAGCTGTTTTTT.

The chain carries TRBV28 and TRBJ2-1; 8 bases map to TRBD2. The germline gives CDR1 MDHEN, CDR2 SYDVKM. V gave up 6 bases and J gave up 6 bases; unmatched junction bases: 10. CDR3 length: 15 amino acids. The CDR3 nucleotides read TGTGCCAGCAGCCCCACCGGGACTAGTGTCAATGAGCAGTTCTTC. Protein: CASSPTGTSVNEQFF.